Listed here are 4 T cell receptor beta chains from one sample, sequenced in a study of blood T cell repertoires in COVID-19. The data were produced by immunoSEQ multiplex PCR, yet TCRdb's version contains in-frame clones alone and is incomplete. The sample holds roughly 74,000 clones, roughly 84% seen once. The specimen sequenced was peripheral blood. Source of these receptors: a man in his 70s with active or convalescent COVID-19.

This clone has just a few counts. CDR3 DNA sequence: TGTGCCAGCAGGTGCGGGGGACACAATCAGCCCCAGCATTTT. Protein product: CASRCGGHNQPQHF. The chain couples TRBV6-4 to TRBJ1-5; D is perhaps TRBD1 (6 bases). CDR3 length: 14 amino acids. Germline V gene sequence: CDR1 MRHNA, CDR2 SNTAGT. Trimming left V 6 bases short and J 3 bases short, with 12 bases between.

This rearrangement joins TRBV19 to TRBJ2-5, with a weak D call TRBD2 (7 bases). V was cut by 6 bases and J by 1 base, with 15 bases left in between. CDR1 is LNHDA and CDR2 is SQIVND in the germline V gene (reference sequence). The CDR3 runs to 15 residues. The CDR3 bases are TGTGCCAGTAGGGACCCGGGGGGCCGCCAAGAGACCCAGTACTTC. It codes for CASRDPGGRQETQYF.

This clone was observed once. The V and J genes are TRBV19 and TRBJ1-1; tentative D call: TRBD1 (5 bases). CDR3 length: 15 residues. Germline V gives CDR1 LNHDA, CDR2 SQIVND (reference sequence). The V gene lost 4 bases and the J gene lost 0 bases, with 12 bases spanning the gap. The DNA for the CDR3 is TGTGCCAGTAGTACCTCACAGGTGATGAACACTGAAGCTTTCTTT. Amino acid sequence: CASSTSQVMNTEAFF.

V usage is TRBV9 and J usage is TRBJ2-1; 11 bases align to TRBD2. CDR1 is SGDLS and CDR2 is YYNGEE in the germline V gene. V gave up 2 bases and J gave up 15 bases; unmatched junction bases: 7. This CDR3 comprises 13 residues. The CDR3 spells CASSVTSGSLPFF. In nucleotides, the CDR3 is TGTGCCAGCAGCGTTACTAGCGGGAGTCTGCCGTTCTTC.